The rows below give T cell receptor beta chains drawn from one sample of a study of neurological immune-mediated disorders. TCRdb re-derived calls from the 5' RACE reads in MiXCR, one entry per CDR3 protein. The sample holds roughly 60,000 distinct CDR3 sequences, over 10% seen once. Sequencing was performed on PBMCs. The origin of the receptors is a man aged 60-69 years in good health. The CDR3 runs from the conserved cysteine through the conserved F or W. A D gene is named only where the DNA matches it firmly. Only some rows state a clone size, as once, few, many or a class for expanded clones.

TRBJ2-5 TRBV7-3 . many CASSQGGETQYF TGTGCCAGCAGTCAGGGGGGAGAGACCCAGTACTTC
TRBJ1-2 TRBV12-3/TRBV12-4 . many CASSFDNNYGYTF TGTGCCAGCAGTTTTGACAATAACTATGGCTACACCTTC
TRBJ1-3 TRBV7-2 . many CASSQGGPGNTIYF TGTGCCAGCAGCCAAGGGGGGCCTGGAAACACCATATATTTT
TRBJ2-2 TRBV7-2 . many CASSLSQNTGELFF TGTGCCAGCAGCTTATCACAGAACACCGGGGAGCTGTTTTTT
TRBJ2-1 TRBV7-9 . . CASSASGLTGDNEQFF TGTGCCAGTAGCGCATCCGGACTAACGGGAGACAATGAGCAGTTCTTC
TRBJ2-7 TRBV20-1 TRBD2 many CSAKRGYIYEQYF TGCAGTGCTAAGCGGGGGTATATCTACGAGCAGTACTTC
TRBJ2-2 TRBV6-5 . many CASSYWGGAPGELFF TGTGCCAGCAGTTACTGGGGTGGCGCCCCCGGGGAGCTGTTTTTT
TRBJ2-1 TRBV7-2 . many CASSLRAESYNEQFF TGTGCCAGCAGCTTACGGGCGGAGTCCTACAATGAGCAGTTCTTC
TRBJ2-6 TRBV10-3 . many CAIGYSGANVLTF TGTGCCATCGGGTACTCTGGGGCCAACGTCCTGACTTTC
TRBJ2-4 TRBV7-9 . many CASSSPERTGYQNIQYF TGTGCCAGCAGCTCCCCTGAAAGAACAGGGTACCAAAACATTCAGTACTTC
TRBJ2-7 TRBV5-1 TRBD1 many CASSPPGQGYEQYF TGCGCCAGCAGCCCGCCGGGACAGGGATACGAGCAGTACTTC
TRBJ1-5 TRBV7-8 . many CASSLVGGQPQHF TGTGCCAGCAGCTTAGTCGGGGGGCAGCCCCAGCATTTT
TRBJ1-5 TRBV12-3/TRBV12-4 . many CASTLTSVSNQPQHF TGTGCCAGCACTTTGACATCCGTTAGCAATCAGCCCCAGCATTTT
TRBJ2-7 TRBV5-1 . . CASSFYICSAGEGTGAFYEQYF .
TRBJ1-1 TRBV9 . few CASSVGGGHTEAFF TGTGCCAGCAGCGTAGGGGGAGGGCACACTGAAGCTTTCTTT
TRBJ2-5 TRBV5-5 TRBD1 . CASSISGTEYLETQYF TGTGCCAGCAGCATTTCCGGGACAGAATACCTAGAGACCCAGTACTTT
TRBJ2-3 TRBV2 TRBD1 . CASAGQGARDTQYF TGTGCCAGCGCGGGACAGGGGGCGAGAGATACGCAGTATTTT
TRBJ2-3 TRBV5-1 . many CASSLAGATDTQYF TGCGCCAGCAGCTTGGCGGGGGCCACAGATACGCAGTATTTT
TRBJ2-5 TRBV5-1 . many CASSLDPGKTQYF TGCGCCAGCAGCTTGGATCCAGGGAAGACCCAGTACTTC
TRBJ2-3 TRBV7-2 TRBD2 many CASKPLAGNTDTQYF TGTGCCAGCAAACCGCTAGCGGGGAACACAGATACGCAGTATTTT
TRBJ1-2 TRBV6-1 TRBD1 . CASSEAYQGAYGYTF TGTGCCAGCAGTGAAGCGTACCAGGGGGCCTATGGCTACACCTTC
TRBJ1-2 TRBV20-1 TRBD1 many CSARIERTGDTARYGYTF TGCAGTGCCCGCATTGAACGGACAGGGGACACCGCACGTTATGGCTACACCTTC
TRBJ1-5 TRBV5-5 . many CASSPILGTGIDNPQHF TGTGCCAGCAGCCCGATCCTTGGGACCGGTATTGATAATCCCCAGCATTTT
TRBJ2-5 TRBV20-1 . many CSADGRETQYF TGCAGTGCGGACGGCCGAGAGACCCAGTACTTC
TRBJ2-1 TRBV5-1 . . CASSVLGGSYNEQFF TGCGCCAGCAGCGTTCTCGGAGGCTCCTACAATGAGCAGTTCTTC
TRBJ2-3 TRBV20-1 . many CSARRGASDTQYF TGCAGTGCTAGGAGAGGGGCGAGCGATACGCAGTATTTT
TRBJ2-7 TRBV27 . many CASRKNPFNEQYF TGTGCCAGCAGAAAAAACCCATTCAACGAGCAGTACTTC
TRBJ2-7 TRBV4-3 . many CASCPPRLTSYEQYF TGCGCCAGCTGCCCGCCCCGCCTAACCTCCTACGAGCAGTACTTC
TRBJ2-1 TRBV7-9 TRBD2 many CASSLGASGGPNEQFF TGTGCCAGCAGCTTAGGCGCTAGCGGGGGGCCGAATGAGCAGTTCTTC
TRBJ1-2 TRBV20-1 . many CSARDPASVDIYGYTF TGCAGTGCTAGAGACCCCGCCTCCGTAGACATCTATGGCTACACCTTC
TRBJ1-5 TRBV6-2/TRBV6-3 TRBD1 many CASSTDRDPNQPQHF TGTGCCAGCAGCACCGACAGGGACCCCAATCAGCCCCAGCATTTT
TRBJ1-5 TRBV5-5 . many CASSLGVFSNQPQHF TGTGCCAGCAGCTTGGGGGTTTTTAGCAATCAGCCCCAGCATTTT
TRBJ2-3 TRBV11-2 TRBD1 many CATTGAPTDTQYF TGTGCCACCACAGGGGCCCCCACAGATACGCAGTATTTT
TRBJ2-3 TRBV12-5 . . CASGLVLRTGFGGTDTQYF TGTGCTAGTGGTTTGGTACTTCGGACAGGGTTCGGGGGGACGGATACGCAGTATTTT
TRBJ2-5 TRBV5-1 . many CASSLVGGSSQTQYF TGCGCCAGCAGCTTGGTTGGAGGGAGCTCCCAGACCCAGTACTTC
TRBJ1-2 TRBV18 . many CASSRAEAYGYTF TGTGCCAGCTCACGGGCAGAGGCATATGGCTACACCTTC
TRBJ1-4 TRBV4-2 . . CASSQGGGQGDEKLFF TGTGCCAGCAGCCAAGGGGGGGGGCAAGGGGATGAAAAACTGTTTTTT
TRBJ1-2 TRBV28 . few CASSGGGNGYTF TGTGCCAGCAGTGGGGGGGGGAATGGCTACACCTTC
TRBJ2-3 TRBV11-2 TRBD2 many CASSPPGGGSTDTQYF TGTGCCAGCAGCCCTCCCGGCGGGGGTAGCACAGATACGCAGTATTTT
TRBJ2-5 TRBV20-1 . many CSARDLRGSAETQYF TGCAGTGCTAGAGATCTTCGGGGCTCGGCGGAGACCCAGTACTTC
TRBJ1-5 TRBV5-5 TRBD1 many CASSLGGQSNQPQHF TGTGCCAGCAGCTTGGGGGGACAGAGCAATCAGCCCCAGCATTTT
TRBJ1-5 TRBV7-2 . many CASSLMRTEPQHF TGTGCCAGCAGCTTAATGAGAACGGAGCCCCAGCATTTT
TRBJ1-5 TRBV12-3/TRBV12-4 . many CASSLRGDGNQPQHF TGTGCCAGCAGTCTTAGGGGGGACGGCAATCAGCCCCAGCATTTT
TRBJ2-7 TRBV25-1 TRBD1 many CASSDIQGAPYEQYF TGTGCCAGCAGTGATATCCAGGGGGCCCCCTACGAGCAGTACTTC
TRBJ2-1 TRBV6-6 . few CASSLGERIDEQFF TGTGCCAGCAGCCTAGGCGAAAGGATCGATGAGCAGTTCTTC
TRBJ2-3 TRBV27 TRBD1 . CASSPGQNTDTQYF TGTGCCAGCAGTCCGGGACAGAACACAGATACGCAGTATTTT
TRBJ2-1 TRBV7-2 TRBD1 many CASSFRQGGNNEQFF TGTGCCAGCAGCTTCCGACAGGGGGGAAACAATGAGCAGTTCTTC
TRBJ1-1 TRBV27 . many CASSLFWGHTEAFF TGTGCCAGCAGTTTATTCTGGGGGCACACTGAAGCTTTCTTT
TRBJ1-2 TRBV13 TRBD1 few CASSLGRGQEDYGYTF TGTGCCAGCAGCTTAGGCCGAGGACAGGAGGACTATGGCTACACCTTC
TRBJ1-4 TRBV5-5 . few CASSLAARTNEKLFF TGTGCCAGCAGCTTAGCGGCGAGGACTAATGAAAAACTGTTTTTT
TRBJ1-1 TRBV5-1 . many CASSPTPDGLKAEAFF TGCGCCAGCAGCCCGACCCCGGACGGGTTAAAGGCTGAAGCTTTCTTT
TRBJ1-2 TRBV5-6 . many CASSYGTARVINYGYTF TGTGCCAGCAGCTACGGGACCGCCCGGGTAATTAACTATGGCTACACCTTC
TRBJ1-5 TRBV10-3 TRBD1 many CAISLGTGTGNQPQHF TGTGCCATCAGTCTCGGTACCGGGACAGGCAATCAGCCCCAGCATTTT
TRBJ1-6 TRBV5-1 TRBD1 many CASSQGARPSPLHF TGCGCCAGCAGCCAGGGGGCTCGCCCTTCACCCCTCCACTTT